This is a list of T cell receptor beta chains from one sample in a study of shared clonotypes between healthy human individuals. Method: immunoSEQ multiplex PCR; TCRdb's copy keeps in-frame clones and lacks some. The profile shows about 660,000 clones, approximately 79% of them singletons. Sequenced material: memory CD4+ T cells sorted from blood. The receptors shown here come from a woman aged 25 to 45 in good health. Both conserved end residues are part of each CDR3. A D gene is named only where the DNA matches it firmly. Some rows mark clone size as missing; the rest say once, few, many or name a class of expanded clone.

>TRBJ2-7|TRBV18|TRBD1|NA
TGTGCCAGCTCCCCTGCCGGGACAGGGGTACACGAGCAGTACTTC
CASSPAGTGVHEQYF
>TRBJ2-2|TRBV7-9|NA|NA
TGTGCCAGCAGCTTAGTGGGGGAGCTGTTTTTT
CASSLVGELFF
>TRBJ2-7|TRBV5-6|NA|few
TGTGCCAGCAGCTTGGGGTCCCTGTACGAGCAGTACTTC
CASSLGSLYEQYF
>TRBJ1-1|TRBV5-1|NA|NA
TGCGCCAGCAGTACGCAGGGGATGAACACTGAAGCTTTCTTT
CASSTQGMNTEAFF
>TRBJ2-7|TRBV7-9|TRBD1|NA
TGTGCCAGCAGCTTCGTACGAGGGACAGGGAACTACGAGCAGTACTTC
CASSFVRGTGNYEQYF
>TRBJ1-1|TRBV11-2|NA|NA
TGTGCCAGCAGCGGAGGGAGCTTCCCAGGGAGTGAAACTGAAGCTTTCTTT
CASSGGSFPGSETEAFF
>TRBJ2-5|TRBV7-2|TRBD2|NA
TGTGCCAGCAGCCCCCGGTACGGGACTAGCCGTCAAGAGACCCAGTACTTC
CASSPRYGTSRQETQYF
>TRBJ1-2|TRBV27|NA|NA
TGTGCCAGCAGTTTATCCGCTTTTAACTATGGCTACACCTTC
CASSLSAFNYGYTF
>TRBJ1-2|TRBV14|NA|NA
TGTGCCAGCAGCCAAGATCTAAGGCCAGGCTATGGCTACACCTTC
CASSQDLRPGYGYTF
>TRBJ1-1|TRBV27|NA|NA
TGTGCCAGCAGTTTTAAGAGGGGGACTGAAGCTTTCTTT
CASSFKRGTEAFF
>TRBJ1-6|TRBV11-2|TRBD1|few
TGTGCCAGCAGCTCACGACAGGGACAGAGAAATTCACCCCTCCACTTT
CASSSRQGQRNSPLHF
>TRBJ2-7|TRBV6-5|NA|NA
TGTGCCAGCAGTTATATGGGGACAACCTCCTACGAGCAGTACTTC
CASSYMGTTSYEQYF
>TRBJ2-3|TRBV28|TRBD2|few
TGTGCCAGCATGACCGGGACTAGCGGGACTAGCACAGATACGCAGTATTTT
CASMTGTSGTSTDTQYF
>TRBJ2-3|TRBV19|NA|few
TGTGCCAGTAGACAACAGGGACGAACAGATACGCAGTATTTT
CASRQQGRTDTQYF
>TRBJ1-1|TRBV5-8|TRBD1|NA
TGTGCCAGCAGCTACCCCAGGGGGCGCGACACTGAAGCTTTCTTT
CASSYPRGRDTEAFF
>TRBJ2-7|TRBV13|NA|NA
TGTGCCAGCAGTACTAGCTCGAAGCACGAGCAGTACTTC
CASSTSSKHEQYF
>TRBJ2-3|TRBV29-1|NA|NA
TGCAGCGTTGCGGGTCCCGGCACAGATACGCAGTATTTT
CSVAGPGTDTQYF
>TRBJ1-4|TRBV7-8|TRBD1|once
TGTGCCAGCAGTTCTGACAGGGTCGGTGGTGAAAAACTGTTTTTT
CASSSDRVGGEKLFF
>TRBJ2-7|TRBV7-8|NA|few
TGTGCCAGCAGCTTATATCAAAGCTCCTACGAGCAGTACTTC
CASSLYQSSYEQYF
>TRBJ2-1|TRBV29-1|TRBD1|few
TGCAGCGTCCGGGACAGCTCCTACAATGAGCAGTTCTTC
CSVRDSSYNEQFF
>TRBJ1-2|TRBV6-1|NA|NA
TGTGCCAGCGGTGGACGGGGTAACTATGGCTACACCTTC
CASGGRGNYGYTF
>TRBJ1-5|TRBV19|TRBD1|NA
TGTGCCAGTTCCGGCCAGACAGGGTCGGATCAGCCCCAGCATTTT
CASSGQTGSDQPQHF
>TRBJ2-5|TRBV27|NA|NA
TGTGCCAGCAGTTTATCTAGGCAAGAGACCCAGTACTTC
CASSLSRQETQYF
>TRBJ2-3|TRBV5-6|NA|NA
TGTGCCAGCAACCTACTAAGCAGGGATACGCAGTATTTT
CASNLLSRDTQYF
>TRBJ2-1|TRBV30|NA|NA
TGTGCCTGGAGTGATTGGGTCAGCTCCTACAATGAGCAGTTCTTC
CAWSDWVSSYNEQFF
>TRBJ1-2|TRBV11-2|NA|NA
TGTGCCAGCAGCCCTATCGGGGGGCGCAAACGGCTAGAAGGCTACACCTTC
CASSPIGGRKRLEGYTF
>TRBJ2-1|TRBV25-1|TRBD1|NA
TGTGCCAGCAGTGAATACAGGGGGCCTGGCAATGAGCAGTTCTTC
CASSEYRGPGNEQFF
>TRBJ2-5|TRBV19|NA|NA
TGTGCCAGTAGTACCCCGGGACGGCAAGAGACCCAGTACTTC
CASSTPGRQETQYF
>TRBJ2-2|TRBV6-1|NA|NA
TGTGCCAGCAGTGAGTTAGGCCGTACGAACACCGGGGAGCTGTTTTTT
CASSELGRTNTGELFF
>TRBJ2-7|TRBV27|NA|once
TGTGCCAGCAGTGCCAGGGTTGGTCCCCGGCAGTACTTC
CASSARVGPRQYF
>TRBJ1-1|TRBV2|TRBD1|few
TGTGCCAGCAGAGAGGGACAGGGGGCTGACAGGAACACTGAAGCTTTCTTT
CASREGQGADRNTEAFF
>TRBJ2-5|TRBV5-4|NA|NA
TGTGCCAGCAGCTTTCAGGGCAGGGAAGAGACCCAGTACTTC
CASSFQGREETQYF
>TRBJ2-7|TRBV2|NA|NA
TGTGCCAGCAGTGGATCAGGATACAGGGACGAGCAGTACTTC
CASSGSGYRDEQYF
>TRBJ2-7|TRBV11-2|NA|NA
TGTGCCAGCAGCCCGGCACCAGGCCCCCGGTACTTC
CASSPAPGPRYF